This record looks at one TCR beta chain sequence and its context. This sample is part of a study of T cell changes during pregnancy in multiple sclerosis. Germline lookup yields CDR1 MNHEY and CDR2 SMNVEV (reference sequence). Trimming removed 4 bases at V and 5 bases at J, with 8 bases between. The CDR3 is 13 amino acids. The data were produced by immunoSEQ multiplex PCR, yet TCRdb's version contains in-frame clones alone and is incomplete. The sample has some 37,000 clones, 88% seen once. Here the sequenced sample was CD4+ T cells from peripheral blood mononuclear cells, taken in the first trimester of pregnancy. The receptor comes from a female donor with multiple sclerosis, enrolled in a pregnancy study. This chain joins TRBV27 and TRBJ2-2, with unresolved D. CDR3 in DNA: TGTGCCAGCAGTTCCAGGAATACCGGGGAGCTGTTTTTT. Amino acids: CASSSRNTGELFF.